Listed below are T cell receptor beta chains from one sample, sequenced in a study of PD-L1 blockade in urothelial cancer. Profiling relied on immunoSEQ multiplex PCR, and the TCRdb table lists in-frame clones only, not all of them. The sample consists of about 30,000 clones, about 87% of them appearing once. Sequencing was performed on PBMCs, taken around atezolizumab (anti-PD-L1) treatment. These receptors originate from a man aged 45-60 years with urothelial cancer. Both conserved end residues are part of each CDR3. The D gene is left open where the match is weak. The listing skips clone size in some rows; elsewhere it reads once, few, many or a size class.

size	J	V	D	CDR3	DNA
-	TRBJ2-7	TRBV5-1	-	CASSRQSSYEQYF	TGCGCCAGCAGTCGACAGAGCTCCTACGAGCAGTACTTC
few	TRBJ1-2	TRBV6-1	-	CASSEAPDRLWSYTF	TGTGCCAGCAGTGAAGCCCCCGATAGACTATGGAGCTACACCTTC
-	TRBJ2-3	TRBV27	TRBD2	CASRRLAGDTDTQYF	TGTGCCAGCAGGAGACTAGCGGGGGACACAGATACGCAGTATTTT
-	TRBJ2-5	TRBV7-8	-	CASILFPGDPQETQYF	TGTGCCAGCATCCTCTTCCCAGGCGACCCCCAAGAGACCCAGTACTTC
-	TRBJ1-1	TRBV19	TRBD1	CASMGGGQGAFF	TGTGCCAGTATGGGGGGAGGACAGGGTGCTTTCTTT
-	TRBJ2-7	TRBV29-1	TRBD2	CSAEVREGLSVEQYF	TGCAGCGCCGAAGTGCGGGAGGGCCTATCCGTCGAGCAGTACTTC
-	TRBJ2-7	TRBV11-2	-	CASSLIRPNYEQYF	TGTGCCAGCAGCTTAATCAGGCCGAACTACGAGCAGTACTTC
-	TRBJ2-2	TRBV27	-	CASSSLVGTGELFF	TGTGCCAGCAGTTCCCTAGTGGGCACCGGGGAGCTGTTTTTT
-	TRBJ1-1	TRBV5-1	-	CASSLADRDSKNSFF	TGCGCCAGCAGCTTGGCCGATCGGGACTCCAAGAATTCCTTCTTT
-	TRBJ2-5	TRBV30	-	CAWSVQEETQYF	TGTGCCTGGAGTGTACAGGAGGAGACCCAGTACTTC
-	TRBJ2-2	TRBV14	TRBD2	CASSFLAAGTGELFF	TGTGCCAGCAGCTTCCTAGCGGCGGGCACCGGGGAGCTGTTTTTT
-	TRBJ2-7	TRBV28	-	CASSFLQGPSYDF	TGTGCCAGCAGTTTTTTACAGGGCCCATCTTATGACTTC
once	TRBJ2-2	TRBV5-6	TRBD2	CASSWGLDSNTGELFF	TGTGCCAGCAGCTGGGGACTAGACTCTAACACCGGGGAGCTGTTTTTT
-	TRBJ2-5	TRBV29-1	-	CSVCGSGRETQYF	TGCAGCGTTTGCGGATCAGGGCGCGAGACCCAGTACTTC
-	TRBJ2-5	TRBV18	-	CASSPLIQETQYF	TGTGCCAGCTCACCACTTATTCAAGAGACCCAGTACTTC
-	TRBJ2-7	TRBV4-2	-	CASSQATGSYEQYF	TGTGCCAGCAGCCAAGCTACGGGGTCCTACGAGCAGTACTTC
-	TRBJ2-7	TRBV9	TRBD2	CASTPGLAPYEQYF	TGTGCCAGCACCCCGGGACTAGCGCCATACGAGCAGTACTTC
-	TRBJ2-5	TRBV25-1	TRBD2	CASSELIAGDQETQYF	TGTGCCAGCAGTGAATTGATAGCGGGCGACCAAGAGACCCAGTACTTC
-	TRBJ2-3	TRBV9	TRBD2	CASSPRLAGGGTGTDTQYF	TGTGCCAGCAGCCCGCGACTAGCGGGGGGGGGAACCGGCACAGATACGCAGTATTTT
-	TRBJ2-7	TRBV7-9	-	CASSPWQNEQYF	TGTGCCAGCAGCCCTTGGCAGAACGAGCAGTACTTC
-	TRBJ2-2	TRBV5-1	TRBD1	CASRTGTGGQDTGELFF	TGCGCCAGCAGGACCGGGACAGGGGGCCAGGACACCGGGGAGCTGTTTTTT
once	TRBJ2-3	TRBV7-9	-	CASSWGATDTQYF	TGTGCCAGCAGCTGGGGCGCCACAGATACGCAGTATTTT
-	TRBJ2-4	TRBV19	-	CASPRERVVAKNIQYF	TGTGCCAGTCCTCGCGAGCGCGTGGTAGCCAAAAACATTCAGTACTTC
-	TRBJ1-2	TRBV5-3	-	CARSPRRGIGGYTF	TGTGCCAGAAGCCCACGACGGGGAATTGGTGGCTACACCTTC
-	TRBJ1-5	TRBV7-9	-	CASSLEGMSNQPQHF	TGTGCCAGCAGCTTAGAGGGGATGAGCAATCAGCCCCAGCATTTT
-	TRBJ2-1	TRBV2	-	CATTRVGGARNNEQFF	TGTGCCACCACCCGGGTGGGGGGGGCGCGGAACAATGAGCAGTTCTTC
-	TRBJ2-5	TRBV5-1	TRBD1	CASSLTRTGFLETQYF	TGCGCCAGCAGCTTGACCAGGACAGGGTTCCTCGAGACCCAGTACTTC
-	TRBJ2-7	TRBV28	-	CASKLTGNPYEQYF	TGTGCCAGCAAACTGACAGGTAACCCTTACGAGCAGTACTTC
-	TRBJ2-7	TRBV7-9	TRBD1	CASSHRGREQYF	TGTGCCAGCAGCCACAGGGGGCGCGAGCAGTACTTC
-	TRBJ2-7	TRBV10-2	TRBD2	CASSESSSGSPDYEQYF	TGCGCCAGCAGTGAGTCTTCTAGCGGGAGCCCAGACTACGAGCAGTACTTC
few	TRBJ2-7	TRBV23-1	TRBD2	CASTHRTLKTRLAVYEQYF	TGCGCCAGCACCCACCGAACCCTGAAGACGCGACTAGCTGTCTACGAGCAGTACTTC
-	TRBJ2-1	TRBV12-5	-	CASGLVQGSYNEQFF	TGTGCTAGTGGTTTGGTACAGGGATCCTACAATGAGCAGTTCTTC
-	TRBJ2-1	TRBV10-3	-	CAISESGLTYNEQFF	TGTGCCATCAGTGAGTCGGGACTGACCTACAATGAGCAGTTCTTC
-	TRBJ1-2	TRBV4-1	-	CASSPGTSLAGGYTF	TGCGCCAGCAGCCCCGGGACTTCCCTCGCGGGTGGCTACACCTTC
-	TRBJ2-1	TRBV4-2	TRBD2	CASSQGGAGGSYEQFF	TGTGCCAGCAGCCAAGGTGGGGCGGGGGGGTCCTATGAGCAGTTCTTC
-	TRBJ2-2	TRBV4-1	-	CASSQVSVRGTGELFF	TGCGCCAGCAGCCAAGTCAGTGTCAGGGGCACCGGGGAGCTGTTTTTT
-	TRBJ2-5	TRBV5-6	TRBD2	CASTGDGRAWETQYF	TGTGCCAGCACCGGGGACGGGAGGGCCTGGGAGACCCAGTACTTC
-	TRBJ2-2	TRBV19	-	CASSIRQALVNTGELFF	TGTGCCAGTAGTATTCGGCAGGCACTTGTGAACACCGGGGAGCTGTTTTTT
once	TRBJ2-5	TRBV6-1	-	CASSEEVRLYQETQYF	TGTGCCAGCAGTGAAGAAGTCAGACTTTACCAAGAGACCCAGTACTTC
-	TRBJ2-6	TRBV4-1	TRBD2	CASSQVVSAGGPSGANVLTF	TGCGCCAGCAGCCAAGTTGTCTCAGCGGGAGGGCCCTCCGGGGCCAACGTCCTGACTTTC
once	TRBJ2-3	TRBV29-1	TRBD2	CSVAGGTSLTDTQYF	TGCAGCGTTGCCGGGGGGACTAGCCTCACAGATACGCAGTATTTT
-	TRBJ1-1	TRBV19	TRBD1	CASSPGTGTEAFF	TGTGCCAGTAGTCCCGGGACAGGCACTGAAGCTTTCTTT
once	TRBJ2-2	TRBV5-1	TRBD2	CASSFIGGMNTGELFF	TGCGCCAGCAGTTTTATCGGGGGGATGAACACCGGGGAGCTGTTTTTT
few	TRBJ2-5	TRBV7-9	-	CASIPGDF	TGTGCCAGCATCCCCGGGGACTTC